Listed below are T cell receptor beta chains from one sample, sequenced in a study of cytomegalovirus exposure and HLA in healthy donors. Only in-frame clones appear in the TCRdb table, and some are missing; sequencing was by immunoSEQ multiplex PCR. The sample carries about 270,000 clones, 86% recorded once. The sequenced material came from PBMCs. Receptors originate from a man aged 35 to 55 in good health and CMV-seropositive. The CDR3 runs from the conserved cysteine through the conserved F or W. A D gene is named only where the DNA matches it firmly. Size values are once, few and many counts, or a class for expanded clones, and some rows have none.

TRBJ1-5 | TRBV2 | NA | NA | TGTGCCAGCAGGGGGGGACGGAATAGCAATCAGCCCCAGCATTTT | CASRGGRNSNQPQHF
TRBJ2-7 | TRBV27 | NA | TRBD2 | TGTGCCAGCTTCCCCCTACGCGGGAGGCTATACGAGCAGTACTTC | CASFPLRGRLYEQYF
TRBJ2-1 | TRBV9 | NA | NA | TGTGCCAGCAGCCATTCCGTTCGCGCTTCCTACAATGAGCAGTTCTTC | CASSHSVRASYNEQFF
TRBJ1-4 | TRBV5-6 | NA | TRBD1 | TGTGCCAGCAGCATGGACAGGATCGCAACTAATGAAAAACTGTTTTTT | CASSMDRIATNEKLFF
TRBJ2-5 | TRBV4-3 | NA | TRBD2 | TGCGCCAGCAGCCAAGAGCGGGGGTTTGCCCAAGAGACCCAGTACTTC | CASSQERGFAQETQYF
TRBJ2-7 | TRBV5-1 | NA | TRBD1 | TGCGCCAGCAGATCACAGGGGTCAGACGAGCAGTACTTC | CASRSQGSDEQYF
TRBJ2-1 | TRBV7-9 | NA | TRBD2 | TGTGCCAGCAGCTTAGATGGCGGGAGCAGCTACAATGAGCAGTTCTTC | CASSLDGGSSYNEQFF
TRBJ1-1 | TRBV27 | NA | TRBD1 | TGTGCCAGCAGCCCGAGGGGGCTGAACACTGAAGCTTTCTTT | CASSPRGLNTEAFF
TRBJ1-1 | TRBV6-5 | NA | TRBD1 | TGTGCCAGCAGTTACTCGGACAGGGTCGTCACTGAAGCTTTCTTT | CASSYSDRVVTEAFF
TRBJ2-7 | TRBV30 | NA | TRBD1 | TGTGCCTGGAGTGTAGGGACAGGGGGCATCGACGAGCAGTACTTC | CAWSVGTGGIDEQYF
TRBJ1-1 | TRBV18 | NA | TRBD1 | TGTGCCAGCTCACCACAGGGGGCGCCTAGCACTGAAGCTTTCTTT | CASSPQGAPSTEAFF
TRBJ2-7 | TRBV28 | NA | TRBD2 | TGTGCCAGCAGTTCCGGGACTAGCGTGTCCTACGAGCAGTACTTC | CASSSGTSVSYEQYF
TRBJ2-7 | TRBV27 | NA | NA | TGTGCCAGCAGTTTACGAAGGGGGGGCTACGAGCAGTACTTC | CASSLRRGGYEQYF
TRBJ2-3 | TRBV19 | NA | NA | TGTGCCAGTAGTGGGGGGTTACCAGATACGCAGTATTTT | CASSGGLPDTQYF
TRBJ2-1 | TRBV28 | NA | TRBD2 | TGTGCCAGCAGTTCCTCGGAGGATGGGAGGGGCAATGAGCAGTTCTTC | CASSSSEDGRGNEQFF
TRBJ2-7 | TRBV28 | NA | NA | TGTGCCAGTCTGGAGGGCCACGAGCAGTACTTC | CASLEGHEQYF
TRBJ2-5 | TRBV9 | NA | TRBD2 | TGTGCCAGCAGCCGGGCGGCTAGCGGAGAGCAAGAGACCCAGTACTTC | CASSRAASGEQETQYF
TRBJ2-7 | TRBV11-2 | NA | NA | TGTGCCAGCAGCTTAACGGGGGGCCAACGTCCCCCCTACGAGCAGTACTTC | CASSLTGGQRPPYEQYF
TRBJ2-7 | TRBV19 | NA | TRBD2 | TGTGCCAGTAGTATTACGGGAGGTCGCCCCTACGAGCAGTACTTC | CASSITGGRPYEQYF
TRBJ2-7 | TRBV28 | NA | TRBD2 | TGTGCCAGCAGTTTAACTAGCGGGACGGCCTACGAGCAGTACTTC | CASSLTSGTAYEQYF
TRBJ2-2 | TRBV9 | NA | TRBD2 | TGTGCCAGCAGCGTAGAGGGGACTAGCTCCACCGGGGAGCTGTTTTTT | CASSVEGTSSTGELFF
TRBJ2-1 | TRBV2 | NA | TRBD2 | TGTGCCAGCAGGGGAAGCCGGACTAGCCCCTACAATGAGCAGTTCTTC | CASRGSRTSPYNEQFF
TRBJ1-1 | TRBV28 | few | NA | TGTGCCAGCAGTACAGGGTTAAGGCGCACTGAAGCTTTCTTT | CASSTGLRRTEAFF
TRBJ2-3 | TRBV18 | NA | TRBD1 | TGTGCCAGCTCACCCCAGGGGGTTGTGGGAGATACGCAGTATTTT | CASSPQGVVGDTQYF
TRBJ2-7 | TRBV9 | NA | TRBD1 | TGTGCCAGTGACTCCGGGACAGGGAACGAGCAGTACTTC | CASDSGTGNEQYF
TRBJ2-5 | TRBV6-6 | NA | NA | TGTGCCAGCACCAACAGCAGGTACCAAGAGACCCAGTACTTC | CASTNSRYQETQYF
TRBJ1-2 | TRBV6-1 | NA | NA | TGTGCCAGCAGTGAAGTATTAACAGGCAGCTATGGCTACACCTTC | CASSEVLTGSYGYTF
TRBJ1-5 | TRBV28 | NA | NA | TGTGCCAGCAGTACCGGGAATCAGCCCCAGCATTTT | CASSTGNQPQHF
TRBJ1-2 | TRBV28 | NA | TRBD1 | TGTGCCAGCAGTTTCTCAGACAGGGGATATGGCTACACCTTC | CASSFSDRGYGYTF
TRBJ1-2 | TRBV10-3 | NA | NA | TGTGCCATCCCCGGGACACTGTATGGCTACACCTTC | CAIPGTLYGYTF
TRBJ1-5 | TRBV5-1 | NA | NA | TGCGCCAGCAGCTTGGAGGGGGGGAATCAGCCCCAGCATTTT | CASSLEGGNQPQHF
TRBJ2-7 | TRBV2 | NA | TRBD1 | TGTGCCACCCGACAGGGGTTCGACGAGCAGTACTTC | CATRQGFDEQYF
TRBJ2-2 | TRBV9 | few | TRBD1 | TGTGCCAGCAGCGTAGGACAGGGGTACACCGGGGAGCTGTTTTTT | CASSVGQGYTGELFF
TRBJ2-5 | TRBV9 | NA | TRBD2 | TGTGCCAGCAGCCCGGGACTACCTCCCGAGACCCAGTACTTC | CASSPGLPPETQYF
TRBJ2-1 | TRBV28 | NA | TRBD2 | TGTGCCAGCAGTGGGACTAGCGGCTCCTCCTACAATGAGCAGTTCTTC | CASSGTSGSSYNEQFF
TRBJ1-1 | TRBV5-4 | NA | NA | TGTGCCAGCAGCAATGGTGGGGGGTACACTGAAGCTTTCTTT | CASSNGGGYTEAFF
TRBJ2-7 | TRBV6-5 | NA | NA | TGTGCCAGCGGGGGGAGTATGGACGAGCAGTACTTC | CASGGSMDEQYF
TRBJ2-7 | TRBV6-1 | few | NA | TGTGCCAGCAGTGCATCGAGAGTCCACGAGCAGTACTTC | CASSASRVHEQYF
TRBJ1-3 | TRBV18 | NA | NA | TGTGCCAGCTCACCATCAACGGATGTACAGAGCTCTGGAAACACCATATATTTT | CASSPSTDVQSSGNTIYF
TRBJ2-7 | TRBV2 | NA | NA | TGTGCCAGCGAATTAGGGGGCTACGAGCAGTACTTC | CASELGGYEQYF
TRBJ2-3 | TRBV7-8 | NA | TRBD1 | TGTGCCAGCAGCACACAGGGGGCCGGCACAGATACGCAGTATTTT | CASSTQGAGTDTQYF
TRBJ2-7 | TRBV21-1 | NA | NA | TGTGCCAGCAGCATAGGACAGGGGGCGAACGAGCAGTACTTC | CASSIGQGANEQYF
TRBJ2-7 | TRBV6-1 | few | TRBD2 | TGTGCCAGCACCCCGGGGGGGGCCTACGAGCAGTACTTC | CASTPGGAYEQYF
TRBJ2-7 | TRBV11-2 | NA | NA | TGTGCCAGCAGCCCACTAAAGAGGGCCCACGAGCAGTACTTC | CASSPLKRAHEQYF
TRBJ2-3 | TRBV5-4 | NA | NA | TGTGCCAGCAGCTTCGGGGGAGGAAGGACAGATACGCAGTATTTT | CASSFGGGRTDTQYF
TRBJ1-2 | TRBV16 | NA | TRBD1 | TGTGCCAGCAGCCAAACAGGGGCGAGTGGCTACACCTTC | CASSQTGASGYTF
TRBJ2-7 | TRBV7-2 | NA | NA | TGTGCCAGCAGCTCTCAAGACCTCGGACATACGTGGGTGAAGCAGTACTTC | CASSSQDLGHTWVKQYF
TRBJ1-1 | TRBV18 | NA | TRBD1 | TGTGCCAGCTCCCTGGACAGGGCTGAAGCTTTCTTT | CASSLDRAEAFF